This TCR beta chain was sequenced in a study of cytomegalovirus exposure and HLA in healthy donors. In regard to this clone: Antigen unknown.

This CDR3 comprises 16 residues. From germline, CDR1 is SGHNT and CDR2 YYREEE (reference sequence). General observations from the study: For TCR beta chains, V- and J-gene trimming was later linked to a missense DCLRE1C variant. Available immune exposure information covered CMV serostatus only. It was assumed in the presence/absence analyses that sequencing depth was roughly uniform across donors.

Primers included in the PCR were 60 Vbeta and 13 Jbeta primers. Using immunoSEQ multiplex PCR, the repertoire was profiled, and TCRdb retains in-frame clones only, with some absent. The table lists 250,000 to 350,000 clones, roughly 89% of them singletons. Material for sequencing was PBMCs. The chain combines TRBV5-4 with TRBJ2-5; 12 bases are a match to TRBD2. With the DNA end fitting TRBJ2-7 better, the J assignment may be wrong. This TCR derives from a man aged 35-49 years in good health and CMV-seropositive. DNA for the CDR3: TGTGCCAGCAGCTTGCAGGCTAGCGGGAGGGCCTACGAGCAGTACTTC. This gives the protein CASSLQASGRAYEQYF.